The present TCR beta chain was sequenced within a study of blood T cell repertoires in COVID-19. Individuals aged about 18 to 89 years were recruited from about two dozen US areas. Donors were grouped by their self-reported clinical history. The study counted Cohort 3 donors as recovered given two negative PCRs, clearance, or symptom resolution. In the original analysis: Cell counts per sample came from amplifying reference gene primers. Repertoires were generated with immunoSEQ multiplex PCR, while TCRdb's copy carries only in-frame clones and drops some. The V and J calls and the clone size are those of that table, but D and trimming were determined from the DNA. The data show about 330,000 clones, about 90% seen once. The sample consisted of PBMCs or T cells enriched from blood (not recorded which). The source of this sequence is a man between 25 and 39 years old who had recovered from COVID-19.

The CDR3 reads CASSRLGGRQSNTGELFF. The CDR3 bases are TGTGCCAGTAGTCGCCTCGGGGGGCGCCAATCGAACACCGGGGAGCTGTTTTTT. The chain couples TRBV19 to TRBJ2-2; weak D call: TRBD2 (7 bases). This CDR3 has 18 amino acids. Trimming stripped 5 bases from V and 0 bases from J, with 19 bases between. Germline V lookup: CDR1 LNHDA, CDR2 SQIVND (reference sequence).